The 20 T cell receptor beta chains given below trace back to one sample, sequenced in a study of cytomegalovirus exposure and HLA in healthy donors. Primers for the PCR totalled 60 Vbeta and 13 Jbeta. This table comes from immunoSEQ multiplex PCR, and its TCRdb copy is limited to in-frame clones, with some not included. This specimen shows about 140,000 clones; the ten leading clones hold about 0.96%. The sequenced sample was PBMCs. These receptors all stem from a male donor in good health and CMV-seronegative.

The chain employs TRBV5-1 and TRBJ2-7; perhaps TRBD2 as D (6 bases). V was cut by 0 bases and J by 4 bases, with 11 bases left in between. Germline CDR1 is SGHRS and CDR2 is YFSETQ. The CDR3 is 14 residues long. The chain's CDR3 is CASSLGGLVYEQYF. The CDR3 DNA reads TGCGCCAGCAGCTTGGGGGGACTCGTATACGAGCAGTACTTC.

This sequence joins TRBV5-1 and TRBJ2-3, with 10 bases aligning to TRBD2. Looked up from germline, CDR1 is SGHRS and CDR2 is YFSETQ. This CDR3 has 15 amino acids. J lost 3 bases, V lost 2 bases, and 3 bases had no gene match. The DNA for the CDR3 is TGCGCCAGCAGCTTATGGACTAGCGGAACAGATACGCAGTATTTT. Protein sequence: CASSLWTSGTDTQYF. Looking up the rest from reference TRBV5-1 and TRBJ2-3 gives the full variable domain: KAGVTQTPRYLIKTRGQQVTLSCSPISGHRSVSWYQQTPGQGLQFLFEYFSETQRNKGNFPGRFSGRQFSNSRSEMNVSTLELGDSALYLCASSLWTSGTDTQYFGPGTRLTVL.

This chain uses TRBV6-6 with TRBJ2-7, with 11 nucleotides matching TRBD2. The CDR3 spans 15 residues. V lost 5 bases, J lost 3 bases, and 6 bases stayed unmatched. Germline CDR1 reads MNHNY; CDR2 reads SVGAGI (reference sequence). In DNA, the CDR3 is TGTGCCAGCAGTGACCCTAGCGGGGGGAGCTACGAGCAGTACTTC. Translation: CASSDPSGGSYEQYF.

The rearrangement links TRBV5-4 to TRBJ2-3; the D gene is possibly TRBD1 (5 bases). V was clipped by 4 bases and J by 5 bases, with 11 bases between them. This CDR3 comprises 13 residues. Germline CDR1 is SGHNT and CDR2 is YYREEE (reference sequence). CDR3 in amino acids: CASSRTTEDTQYF. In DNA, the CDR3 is TGTGCCAGCAGCCGGACGACAGAAGATACGCAGTATTTT.

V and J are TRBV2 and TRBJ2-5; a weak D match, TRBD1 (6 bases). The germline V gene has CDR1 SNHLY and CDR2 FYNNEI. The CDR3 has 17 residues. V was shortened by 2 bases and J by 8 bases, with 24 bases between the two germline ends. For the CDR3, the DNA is TGTGCCAGCAGTGAAACAGGGACCAATAATCATAAGAGAACCCAGTACTTC. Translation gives CASSETGTNNHKRTQYF.

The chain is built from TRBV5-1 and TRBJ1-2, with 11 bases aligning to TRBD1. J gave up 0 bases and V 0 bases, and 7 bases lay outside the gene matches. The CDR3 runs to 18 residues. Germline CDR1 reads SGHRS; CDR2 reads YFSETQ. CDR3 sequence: CASSLANRDRGANYGYTF. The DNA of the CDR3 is TGCGCCAGCAGCTTGGCGAACCGGGACAGGGGGGCTAACTATGGCTACACCTTC.

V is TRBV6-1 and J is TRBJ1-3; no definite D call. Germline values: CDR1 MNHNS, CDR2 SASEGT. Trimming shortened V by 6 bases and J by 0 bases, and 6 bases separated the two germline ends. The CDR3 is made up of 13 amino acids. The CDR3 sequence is CASSLSSGNTIYF. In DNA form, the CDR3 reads TGTGCCAGCAGCCTGAGCTCTGGAAACACCATATATTTT.

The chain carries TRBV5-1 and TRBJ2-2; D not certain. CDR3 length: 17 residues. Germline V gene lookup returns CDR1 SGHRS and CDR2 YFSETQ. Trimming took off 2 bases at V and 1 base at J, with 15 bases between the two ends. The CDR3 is CASSFLDKTVNTGELFF. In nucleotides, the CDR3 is TGCGCCAGCAGCTTCTTAGACAAGACGGTGAACACCGGGGAGCTGTTTTTT.

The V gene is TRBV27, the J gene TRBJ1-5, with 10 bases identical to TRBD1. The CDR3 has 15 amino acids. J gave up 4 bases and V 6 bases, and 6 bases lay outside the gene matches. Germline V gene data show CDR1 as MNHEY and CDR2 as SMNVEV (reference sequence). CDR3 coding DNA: TGTGCCAGCAGCAGGGACAGGGGTGGGAATCAGCCCCAGCATTTT. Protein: CASSRDRGGNQPQHF.

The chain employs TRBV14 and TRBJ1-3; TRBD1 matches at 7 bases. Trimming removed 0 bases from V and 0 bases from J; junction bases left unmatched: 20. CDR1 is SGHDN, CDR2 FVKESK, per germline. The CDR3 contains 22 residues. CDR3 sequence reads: CASSQEGTDRFIGTRSGNTIYF. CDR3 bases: TGTGCCAGCAGCCAAGAGGGGACGGACAGGTTTATTGGAACCCGCTCTGGAAACACCATATATTTT.

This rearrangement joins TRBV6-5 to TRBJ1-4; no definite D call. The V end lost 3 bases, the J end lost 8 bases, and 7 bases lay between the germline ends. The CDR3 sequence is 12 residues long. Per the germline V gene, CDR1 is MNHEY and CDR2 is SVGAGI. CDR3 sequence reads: CASSYGGEKLFF. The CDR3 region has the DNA TGTGCCAGCAGTTATGGAGGGGAAAAACTGTTTTTT.

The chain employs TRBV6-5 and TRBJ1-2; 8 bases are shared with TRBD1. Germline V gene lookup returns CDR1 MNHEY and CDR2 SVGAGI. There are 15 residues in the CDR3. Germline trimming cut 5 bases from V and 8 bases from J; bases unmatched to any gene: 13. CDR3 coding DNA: TGTGCCAGCAGTCCCCGACAGGGGAACGGGGCGGGCTACACCTTC. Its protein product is CASSPRQGNGAGYTF.

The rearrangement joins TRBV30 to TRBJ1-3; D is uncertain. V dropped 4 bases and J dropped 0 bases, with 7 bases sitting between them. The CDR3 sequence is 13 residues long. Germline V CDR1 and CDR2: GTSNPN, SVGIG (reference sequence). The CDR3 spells CAWIMASGNTIYF. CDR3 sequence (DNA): TGTGCCTGGATTATGGCCTCTGGAAACACCATATATTTT. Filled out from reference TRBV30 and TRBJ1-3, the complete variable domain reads SQTIHQWPATLVQPVGSPLSLECTVEGTSNPNLYWYRQAAGRGLQLLFYSVGIGQISSEVPQNLSASRPQDRQFILSSKKLLLSDSGFYLCAWIMASGNTIYFGEGSWLTVV.

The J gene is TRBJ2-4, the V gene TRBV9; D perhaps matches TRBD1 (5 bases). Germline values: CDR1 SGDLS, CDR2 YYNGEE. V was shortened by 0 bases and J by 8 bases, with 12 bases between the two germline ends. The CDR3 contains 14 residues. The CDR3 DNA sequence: TGTGCCAGCAGCGTAGGCCCAGGGAAGGACATTCAGTACTTC. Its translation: CASSVGPGKDIQYF.

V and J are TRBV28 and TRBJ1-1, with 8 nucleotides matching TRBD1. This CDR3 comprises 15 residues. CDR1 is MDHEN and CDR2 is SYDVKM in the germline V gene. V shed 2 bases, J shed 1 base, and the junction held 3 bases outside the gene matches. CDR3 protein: CASSLTGQGNTEAFF. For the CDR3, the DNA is TGTGCCAGCAGTTTAACAGGACAGGGGAACACTGAAGCTTTCTTT.

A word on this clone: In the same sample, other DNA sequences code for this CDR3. The CDR3 here is CASSLQGATEAFF. The CDR3 coding sequence is TGTGCCAGCTCACTACAGGGGGCCACTGAAGCTTTCTTT. The J gene is TRBJ1-1, the V gene TRBV18; 9 bases line up with TRBD1. Germline assignment: CDR1 KGHSH and CDR2 LQKENI. The CDR3 contains 13 residues. V trimming: 4 bases; J trimming: 4 bases; junction bases outside the gene matches: 1.

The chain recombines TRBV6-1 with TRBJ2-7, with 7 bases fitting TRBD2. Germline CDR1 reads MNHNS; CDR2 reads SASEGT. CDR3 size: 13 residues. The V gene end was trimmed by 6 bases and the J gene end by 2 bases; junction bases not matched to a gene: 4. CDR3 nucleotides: TGTGCCAGCAGCCCCCGGGAGGCCTACGAGCAGTACTTC. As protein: CASSPREAYEQYF.

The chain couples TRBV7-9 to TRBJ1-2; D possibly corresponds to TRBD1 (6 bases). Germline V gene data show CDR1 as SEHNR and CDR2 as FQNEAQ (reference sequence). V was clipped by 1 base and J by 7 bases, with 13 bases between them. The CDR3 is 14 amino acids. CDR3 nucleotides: TGTGCCAGCAGCTTAGAAAGAACAGGGAGTGGCTACACCTTC. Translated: CASSLERTGSGYTF.

The CDR3, as DNA: TGTGCCACCAGAGATGAGGGTTCACCCCTCCACTTT. Residues: CATRDEGSPLHF. The genes are TRBV15 and TRBJ1-6; D gene ambiguous. The germline V gene encodes CDR1 LNHNV and CDR2 YYDKDF (reference sequence). The length of the CDR3 is 12 residues. V lost 6 bases, J lost 9 bases, and 9 bases lay in between.

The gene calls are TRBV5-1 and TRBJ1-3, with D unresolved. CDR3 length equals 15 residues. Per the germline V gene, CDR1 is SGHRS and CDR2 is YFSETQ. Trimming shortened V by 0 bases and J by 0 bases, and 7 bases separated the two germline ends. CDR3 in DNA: TGCGCCAGCAGCTTGGGAGGGCCCTCTGGAAACACCATATATTTT. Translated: CASSLGGPSGNTIYF. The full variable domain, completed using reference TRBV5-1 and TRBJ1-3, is KAGVTQTPRYLIKTRGQQVTLSCSPISGHRSVSWYQQTPGQGLQFLFEYFSETQRNKGNFPGRFSGRQFSNSRSEMNVSTLELGDSALYLCASSLGGPSGNTIYFGEGSWLTVV.